The 8 T cell receptor beta chains reported below all come from one sample, sequenced in a study of TIL therapy for anti-PD-1-resistant metastatic lung cancer. The libraries were made with immunoSEQ v3. The method was immunoSEQ multiplex PCR; TCRdb's version includes in-frame clones alone and lacks a portion of them. The data contain tens of thousands of clones, about two thirds of them singletons. Specified time point: pre-treatment sample, taken before nivolumab and TIL therapy. Pleural nodules or supraclavicular lymph nodes made up most of the excised metastases sampled. Sequenced material: tumor tissue, taken at baseline. Receptors originate from a person between 30 and 79 years old with non-small cell lung cancer.

The CDR3 reads CASSSGRTINEKLFF. The CDR3, as DNA: TGTGCCAGCAGTTCCGGACGGACTATTAATGAAAAACTGTTTTTT. The chain carries TRBV28 and TRBJ1-4; unclear D gene. V shed 4 bases and J shed 4 bases, with 13 bases lying between them. The germline V gene has CDR1 MDHEN and CDR2 SYDVKM. The CDR3 is 15 residues long.

The chain uses TRBV19 and TRBJ2-3; TRBD2 matches at 12 bases. Germline CDR1 reads LNHDA; CDR2 reads SQIVND (reference sequence). The V segment lost 2 bases and the J segment 3 bases; nucleotides outside the gene matches: 6. This CDR3 has 17 amino acids. The CDR3 sequence is CASSINRLAGGTDTQYF. The CDR3 DNA reads TGTGCCAGTAGTATAAATCGGCTAGCGGGGGGGACAGATACGCAGTATTTT.

This clone was recorded many times. The junction shows a germline mismatch at one end, possibly a read error. The V gene is TRBV5-4, the J gene TRBJ1-1; 10 positions agree with TRBD1. Germline loops: CDR1 SGHNT, CDR2 YYREEE (reference sequence). This CDR3 has 15 amino acids. Written as DNA, the CDR3 is TGTGCCAGCAGGTTGGACAGGGGGATAGTCACTGAAGCTTTCTTT. It is translated as CASRLDRGIVTEAFF.

The chain recombines TRBV29-1 with TRBJ1-3, with TRBD1 matching 8 bases. The CDR3 is 15 amino acids. Germline V gene data show CDR1 as SQVTM and CDR2 as ANQGSEA. Trimming cost V 1 base and J 0 bases; bases outside gene matches: 2. CDR3 coding DNA: TGCAGCGTTGAAGGGACAGGGCGCTCTGGAAACACCATATATTTT. This gives the protein CSVEGTGRSGNTIYF.

The chain combines TRBV27 with TRBJ2-1, with D possibly being TRBD2 (6 bases). The V end lost 4 bases, the J end lost 7 bases, and 14 bases lay between the germline ends. This CDR3 has 14 residues. Germline V gives CDR1 MNHEY, CDR2 SMNVEV (reference sequence). The chain's CDR3 is CASSSYAGRNEQFF. Here the CDR3 DNA reads TGTGCCAGCAGTTCGTACGCAGGGAGGAATGAGCAGTTCTTC.

The chain has TRBV5-5 and TRBJ2-7, with TRBD2 identical over 9 bases. Germline V gene sequence: CDR1 SGHKS, CDR2 YYEKEE (reference sequence). Trimming at V came to 6 bases and at J to 3 bases, leaving 4 bases not matched to a gene. The CDR3 has 13 amino acids. CDR3 DNA sequence: TGTGCCAGCACCCTAGCGGGGAACTACGAGCAGTACTTC. It codes for CASTLAGNYEQYF.

This chain uses TRBV9 with TRBJ2-7, with D possibly being TRBD1 (6 bases). V gave up 6 bases and J gave up 5 bases, with 18 bases separating them. The germline V gene has CDR1 SGDLS and CDR2 YYNGEE. The CDR3 extends over 14 amino acids. CDR3 sequence reads: CASTLGQGQDEQYF. The CDR3 DNA follows: TGTGCCAGCACCCTGGGGCAGGGACAAGACGAGCAGTACTTC.

This chain connects TRBV7-8 to TRBJ2-2; 13 nucleotides line up with TRBD2. The ends lost 5 bases at V and 1 base at J; junction bases unmatched: 4. Germline V lookup: CDR1 SGHVS, CDR2 FQNEAQ. This CDR3 comprises 17 residues. The CDR3 DNA follows: TGTGCCAGCAGCCAGAGGACTAGCGGGGGGAACACCGGGGAGCTGTTTTTT. This sequence encodes CASSQRTSGGNTGELFF.